One sample yielded the 6 T cell receptor beta chains listed below, sequenced in a study of human T cells and chemical hapten exposure. MiXCR, run by TCRdb on the RACE reads, gives a single entry per CDR3 protein. The sample yields a few hundred thousand distinct CDR3 sequences, around 7.3% seen once. The time point is: pre-sensitization, week 0. The sample's treatment: therapeutic diphenylcyclopropenone sensitization with weekly scalp DPC. Specimen: whole blood, collected in connection with sensitization to the hapten diphenylcyclopropenone (DPC). Source of these receptors: a young man with alopecia areata. Some clones in this sample may be carry-over from other donors' samples.

This clonotype appeared many times. The V and J genes are TRBV7-9 and TRBJ2-7, with TRBD1 identical over 10 bases. This CDR3 is built from 14 residues. Germline V CDR1 and CDR2: SEHNR, FQNEAQ (reference sequence). V lost 6 bases and J lost 5; bases outside the gene matches: 7. CDR3 coding DNA: TGTGCCAGCAGTCCCCGGGACAGGGGTGACGAGCAGTACTTC. Its translation: CASSPRDRGDEQYF.

This clonotype appeared many times. The rearrangement uses TRBV20-1 and TRBJ2-1; 7 positions match TRBD2. Germline-derived CDR1 and CDR2 are DFQATT and SNEGSKA (reference sequence). The CDR3 is 16 amino acids. Trimming cost V 0 bases and J 0 bases; bases outside gene matches: 5. The CDR3 sequence is CSARDSGGSSYNEQFF. CDR3 nucleotide sequence: TGCAGTGCTAGAGATTCCGGCGGGAGCTCCTACAATGAGCAGTTCTTC.

This clonotype showed up just a few times. The chain links TRBV12-3 or TRBV12-4 to TRBJ1-2; D remains unclear. The CDR3 sequence is 14 residues long. V lost 10 bases, J lost 6 bases, and 21 bases lay in between. CDR3 loop: CATADRAGRNGYTF. The CDR3 DNA sequence: TGTGCCACCGCTGACCGGGCCGGGCGCAATGGCTACACCTTC.

This clonotype has ten or more counts. Here the CDR3 reads CASSLTRDRDGYTF. DNA for the CDR3: TGTGCCAGCAGCTTAACAAGGGACAGGGATGGCTACACCTTC. V is TRBV7-3 and J is TRBJ1-2; 9 nucleotides match TRBD1. This CDR3 has 14 amino acids. Germline CDR1 SGHTA, CDR2 FQGTGA. The J segment lost 6 bases and the V segment lost 0 bases, leaving 2 bases of the junction unmatched.

The sample holds a few counts of this clonotype. The gene calls are TRBV2 and TRBJ2-2; the match to TRBD1 covers 10 bases. Per the germline V gene, CDR1 is SNHLY and CDR2 is FYNNEI. V lost 4 bases, J lost 5 bases, and 4 bases stayed unmatched. CDR3 size: 15 residues. The CDR3 spells CASSADRGRTGELFF. As DNA, the CDR3 is TGTGCCAGCAGTGCTGACAGGGGGCGGACCGGGGAGCTGTTTTTT.

This clonotype was seen many times. This rearrangement joins TRBV27 to TRBJ2-7; either TRBD1 or TRBD2 may supply D (5 bases each). CDR1 is MNHEY and CDR2 is SMNVEV in the germline V gene (reference sequence). Trimming took 8 bases from V and 5 from J, leaving 22 bases between them. This CDR3 is 15 amino acids long. DNA of the CDR3: TGTGCCAGCTCCCCGAGGGGTAGCTTCACCAACGAGCAGTACTTC. Translating it yields CASSPRGSFTNEQYF.